The 7 T cell receptor beta chains listed next were all sequenced from one sample in a study of radiotherapy plus CTLA-4 blockade in lung cancer. Profiling relied on immunoSEQ multiplex PCR, and the TCRdb table lists in-frame clones only, not all of them. The sample contains around 99,000 clones, 88% of which appear only once. Source: peripheral blood, taken from a patient treated with radiotherapy plus ipilimumab. These receptors all stem from a human donor with non-small cell lung cancer that progressed on radiotherapy plus ipilimumab.

This chain uses TRBV7-2 with TRBJ2-5; 8 positions agree with TRBD1. The CDR3 has 15 amino acids. The germline gives CDR1 SGHTA, CDR2 FQGNSA. Trimming removed 2 bases from V and 2 bases from J; junction bases left unmatched: 4. The CDR3, as DNA: TGTGCCAGCAGCTTAAGCAGGGGGCGGCAAGAGACCCAGTACTTC. It encodes CASSLSRGRQETQYF.

The chain combines TRBV2 with TRBJ1-5; no reliable D call. Trimming shortened V by 4 bases and J by 11 bases, and 12 bases separated the two germline ends. Germline values: CDR1 SNHLY, CDR2 FYNNEI. The CDR3 spans 12 residues. Here the CDR3 DNA reads TGTGCCAGCAGTGCGGGCGGAATAGCCCAGCATTTT. This gives the protein CASSAGGIAQHF.

The chain uses TRBV19 and TRBJ1-1; 9 nucleotides align to TRBD1. There are 15 residues in the CDR3. The V and J ends lost 5 bases and 1 base, in that order; junction bases with no gene match: 5. Germline-derived CDR1 and CDR2 are LNHDA and SQIVND (reference sequence). CDR3 bases: TGTGCCAGTAGTGGTTACAGGGGGCCGAACACTGAAGCTTTCTTT. The encoded protein is CASSGYRGPNTEAFF.

The chain is built from TRBV5-1 and TRBJ1-1; no clear D gene. Between the trimmed V and J ends, which lost 2 bases and 0 bases, there was a span of 5 bases. This CDR3 is 13 amino acids long. Germline V gene data show CDR1 as SGHRS and CDR2 as YFSETQ. CDR3 protein: CASSFSMNTEAFF. The CDR3 nucleotides are TGCGCCAGCAGCTTTTCGATGAACACTGAAGCTTTCTTT.

This clone was detected once. The CDR3 DNA follows: TGTGCCAGCAGGAGGAAAAACCTAGCGGAAGACGCGTACGAGCAGTACTTC. Its translation is CASRRKNLAEDAYEQYF. The chain combines TRBV2 with TRBJ2-7; 7 nucleotides line up with TRBD2. The germline gives CDR1 SNHLY, CDR2 FYNNEI. This CDR3 has 17 amino acids. V was pared by 6 bases and J by 4 bases, with 18 bases of the junction left unmatched.

This chain connects TRBV7-9 to TRBJ1-1; D gene ambiguous. Germline V gene data show CDR1 as SEHNR and CDR2 as FQNEAQ (reference sequence). Trimming took 1 base from V and 4 from J, leaving 10 bases between them. This CDR3 has 14 amino acids. The CDR3 is CASSLVWGSTEAFF. Here the CDR3 DNA reads TGTGCCAGCAGCTTAGTTTGGGGTAGCACTGAAGCTTTCTTT. The entire variable domain, with the rest obtained from reference TRBV7-9 and TRBJ1-1, is as follows: DTGVSQNPRHKITKRGQNVTFRCDPISEHNRLYWYRQTLGQGPEFLTYFQNEAQLEKSRLLSDRFSAERPKGSFSTLEIQRTEQGDSAMYLCASSLVWGSTEAFFGQGTRLTVV.

This chain uses TRBV5-1 with TRBJ1-2; TRBD1 agrees at 7 bases. The ends lost 2 bases at V and 4 bases at J; junction bases unmatched: 11. Germline V CDR1 and CDR2: SGHRS, YFSETQ. This CDR3 is built from 16 residues. DNA for the CDR3: TGCGCCAGCAGCTTTGGCGGAGGGGGCGCGGGCTATGGCTACACCTTC. Translated, it gives CASSFGGGGAGYGYTF.